The 12 T cell receptor beta chains given below trace back to one sample, sequenced in a study of PD-1 blockade in classical Hodgkin lymphoma. Sequenced by immunoSEQ multiplex PCR; TCRdb stores in-frame clones only, minus some. The top ten hold approximately 2.4% of the sample, which has 25,000 to 35,000 clones, about 85% seen once. Time point in this sample: cycle 4 day 1 (C4D1), after 6 weeks of nivolumab. Every patient was affected by relapse after autologous stem cell transplantation, while exposure to brentuximab vedotin was not uniform. Magnetic negative selection served to purify CD4+ T cells out of PBMCs that had been thawed. The sequenced sample was CD4+ T cells from blood, obtained before the fourth cycle of nivolumab. These receptors originate from a human donor with classical Hodgkin lymphoma.

The chain uses TRBV11-2 and TRBJ1-5, with 8 bases aligning to TRBD1. Unmatched junction bases numbered 2, after V lost 1 base and J lost 6 bases. CDR1 and CDR2 (germline): SGHAT, FQNNGV. The CDR3 runs 14 residues. The CDR3 here is CASSLAGGLQPQHF. The CDR3 DNA is TGTGCCAGCAGCTTAGCAGGGGGCCTTCAGCCCCAGCATTTT.

This clone was picked up one time. The rearrangement uses TRBV18 and TRBJ2-5; the D gene could be TRBD1 or TRBD2 (5 bases each). V was cut by 3 bases and J by 5 bases, with 10 bases left in between. Germline lookup yields CDR1 KGHSH and CDR2 LQKENI. CDR3 length: 13 amino acids. The CDR3, as DNA: TGTGCCAGCTCACCCCCAGGGAGCGAGACCCAGTACTTC. It codes for CASSPPGSETQYF.

The chain links TRBV7-9 to TRBJ2-5; TRBD2 might be the D (6 bases). The CDR3 extends over 14 amino acids. CDR1 SEHNR and CDR2 FQNEAQ come from the germline V gene (reference sequence). V was shortened by 3 bases and J by 5 bases, with 13 bases between the two germline ends. CDR3 nucleotide sequence: TGTGCCAGCAGCTTGACTAGGGGTGGGGAGACCCAGTACTTC. As protein: CASSLTRGGETQYF.

V usage is TRBV5-1 and J usage is TRBJ2-5; D may be TRBD1 or TRBD2 (5 bases each). This CDR3 has 14 residues. V was pared by 4 bases and J by 1 base, with 11 bases between. CDR1 is SGHRS, CDR2 YFSETQ, per germline. CDR3 coding DNA: TGCGCCAGCAGCCCAGGGACCTTCCAAGAGACCCAGTACTTC. Protein product: CASSPGTFQETQYF.

The chain links TRBV7-2 to TRBJ1-5; 7 nucleotides match TRBD1. The J segment lost 0 bases and the V segment lost 4 bases, leaving 3 bases of the junction unmatched. Germline CDR1 is SGHTA and CDR2 is FQGNSA. The CDR3 spans 15 residues. In DNA form, the CDR3 reads TGTGCCAGCAGCTACGACAGGGATAGCAATCAGCCCCAGCATTTT. Its translation: CASSYDRDSNQPQHF.

This clone has a handful of counts. The chain joins TRBV7-2 to TRBJ2-7, with D hard to call. V was pared by 0 bases and J by 0 bases, with 9 bases between. CDR3 length equals 15 residues. CDR1 and CDR2 from the germline V gene are SGHTA and FQGNSA. CDR3 sequence reads: CASSLAPTDSYEQYF. In DNA form, the CDR3 reads TGTGCCAGCAGCTTAGCTCCGACTGACTCCTACGAGCAGTACTTC.

The CDR3 DNA sequence: TGTGCCAGCAGCTCCCGGGACTCTGGAAACACCATATATTTT. Translating it yields CASSSRDSGNTIYF. The J gene is TRBJ1-3, the V gene TRBV4-2, with unresolved D. Trimming cost V 5 bases and J 0 bases, with 8 bases left between them. Germline-derived CDR1 and CDR2 are LGHNA and YNFKEQ. This CDR3 region has 14 residues.

The chain is built from TRBV4-2 and TRBJ2-6; D remains unclear. The germline V gene encodes CDR1 LGHNA and CDR2 YNFKEQ. Trimming shortened V by 0 bases and J by 4 bases, and 10 bases separated the two germline ends. This CDR3 is built from 16 residues. CDR3 region: CASSQEILAGANVLTF. The CDR3 region has the DNA TGTGCCAGCAGCCAAGAGATCTTGGCCGGGGCCAACGTCCTGACTTTC.

The chain carries TRBV15 and TRBJ1-4; D gene uncertain. There are 14 residues in the CDR3. Between the trimmed V and J ends, which lost 1 base and 4 bases, there was a span of 7 bases. Germline lookup yields CDR1 LNHNV and CDR2 YYDKDF (reference sequence). The CDR3 is CATSRGRVNEKLFF. The CDR3 DNA is TGTGCCACCAGCAGAGGGCGGGTTAATGAAAAACTGTTTTTT.

The chain has TRBV6-5 and TRBJ2-7, with D perhaps being TRBD1 or TRBD2 (5 bases each). Trimming removed 5 bases from V and 2 bases from J, with 7 bases in between. The CDR3 is 12 residues long. Germline lookup yields CDR1 MNHEY and CDR2 SVGAGI. Here the CDR3 reads CASSGGPYEQYF. The DNA for the CDR3 is TGTGCCAGCAGTGGGGGACCCTACGAGCAGTACTTC.

The chain has TRBV7-6 and TRBJ2-6, with D unresolved. Per the germline V gene, CDR1 is SGHVS and CDR2 is FNYEAQ. Trimming left V 3 bases short and J 0 bases short, with 12 bases between. The CDR3 sequence is 17 residues long. CDR3 residues: CASSFQVHYSGANVLTF. CDR3 sequence (DNA): TGTGCCAGCAGCTTTCAGGTGCACTACTCTGGGGCCAACGTCCTGACTTTC.

The chain couples TRBV9 to TRBJ2-1; 14 bases line up with TRBD2. Germline assignment: CDR1 SGDLS and CDR2 YYNGEE. This CDR3 has 16 residues. Trimming took 3 bases from V and 7 from J; bases not matched to a gene: 6. The DNA of the CDR3 is TGTGCCAGCAGCGCCGGGACTAGCGGGAGTATGAATGAGCAGTTCTTC. As protein: CASSAGTSGSMNEQFF.